Described below is a single T cell receptor (beta chain) sequence and its context. This receptor's antigen is unknown. No clone much larger than this one lies a single base away; base qualities are absent. RNA was extracted using the RNeasy kit, and roughly 0.45 to 1 microgram was reverse transcribed with random hexamers. The immunoSEQ multiplex PCR assay, covering 54 Vbeta and 13 Jbeta segments, was used to amplify TCR beta CDR3 regions. PCR amplification bias was corrected using a synthetic template baseline for primer optimization and computational correction. The paper's data handling went like this. Reads were annotated to V, D and J genes according to IMGT and were analyzed with immunoSEQ Analyzer, with only productive sequences retained. To calculate clonality, Shannon entropy was normalized by log2 of the number of productive unique sequences and then subtracted from one. For each patient and control, public and private clones were evaluated among the 100 most prevalent clones. Clones were defined as Susac-specific when absent from the healthy and MS cohorts, from about 970 published viral clones and from other ImmuneACCESS disease sequences. The public sequencing data were trimmed at Q25 with fastp and processed into clonotypes with MiXCR by TCRdb, which kept only in-frame beta chains. Rows are combined by CDR3 protein, so each entry shows the most common genes and DNA. TCRdb's processing, not the authors' own work, is the source of the V and J calls. This sample gives 110,000 or so distinct CDR3 sequences in total; roughly 95% of them show up just once. The top ten clonotypes cover 0.09% to 0.1% of the sample.

The CDR3 starts with the cysteine, ends with the phenylalanine, and has 18 residues. Left in the record is the CDR3 DNA by itself, 54 bases read in frame from the first base. As encoded in the germline V gene (reference sequence), CDR1 is LGHDT while CDR2 is YNNKEL. The germline V end is reduced by 1 base and the J end by 0 bases; junction bases left unmatched: 6. This sample was included in a study of CD8 T cells in Susac syndrome (dated by TCRdb to about 2019). A note on the overall study: Whether CD8+ T cell activation and differentiation in Susac syndrome was antigen driven was tested using repertoire sequencing.

Peripheral blood CD8+ and CD4+ T cells from healthy donors, Susac syndrome patients and multiple sclerosis patients were profiled using high-throughput TCR beta sequencing. The healthy donors served as controls matched for age and sex. Bulk CD8+ and CD4+ T cells were purified by magnetic negative isolation, whereas CD8+ TEMRA cells were enriched by FACS. Blood was collected in EDTA tubes and processed within 24 hours, with PBMCs isolated through density gradient centrifugation. PBMCs intended for TCR sequencing were cryopreserved in liquid nitrogen and were subsequently thawed in a 37 degrees C water bath. The sorted or isolated CD4+, CD8+ and CD8+ TEMRA cells reached a purity of at least 90%. Overall study results and their limits: The study acknowledged that relatively few individuals were included in the TCR sequencing and HLA analysis.

Rearrangement joined TRBV3-1 to TRBJ2-6; TRBD1 aligns with 7 central bases. Sequencing was carried out using CD4+ T cells from PBMCs. The sequence was obtained from a human donor in good health. In nucleotide form, the sequence is TGTGCCAGCAGCCAAGGGAACAGGGGAAGCTCTGGGGCCAACGTCCTGACTTTC. Its translation reads: CASSQGNRGSSGANVLTF.